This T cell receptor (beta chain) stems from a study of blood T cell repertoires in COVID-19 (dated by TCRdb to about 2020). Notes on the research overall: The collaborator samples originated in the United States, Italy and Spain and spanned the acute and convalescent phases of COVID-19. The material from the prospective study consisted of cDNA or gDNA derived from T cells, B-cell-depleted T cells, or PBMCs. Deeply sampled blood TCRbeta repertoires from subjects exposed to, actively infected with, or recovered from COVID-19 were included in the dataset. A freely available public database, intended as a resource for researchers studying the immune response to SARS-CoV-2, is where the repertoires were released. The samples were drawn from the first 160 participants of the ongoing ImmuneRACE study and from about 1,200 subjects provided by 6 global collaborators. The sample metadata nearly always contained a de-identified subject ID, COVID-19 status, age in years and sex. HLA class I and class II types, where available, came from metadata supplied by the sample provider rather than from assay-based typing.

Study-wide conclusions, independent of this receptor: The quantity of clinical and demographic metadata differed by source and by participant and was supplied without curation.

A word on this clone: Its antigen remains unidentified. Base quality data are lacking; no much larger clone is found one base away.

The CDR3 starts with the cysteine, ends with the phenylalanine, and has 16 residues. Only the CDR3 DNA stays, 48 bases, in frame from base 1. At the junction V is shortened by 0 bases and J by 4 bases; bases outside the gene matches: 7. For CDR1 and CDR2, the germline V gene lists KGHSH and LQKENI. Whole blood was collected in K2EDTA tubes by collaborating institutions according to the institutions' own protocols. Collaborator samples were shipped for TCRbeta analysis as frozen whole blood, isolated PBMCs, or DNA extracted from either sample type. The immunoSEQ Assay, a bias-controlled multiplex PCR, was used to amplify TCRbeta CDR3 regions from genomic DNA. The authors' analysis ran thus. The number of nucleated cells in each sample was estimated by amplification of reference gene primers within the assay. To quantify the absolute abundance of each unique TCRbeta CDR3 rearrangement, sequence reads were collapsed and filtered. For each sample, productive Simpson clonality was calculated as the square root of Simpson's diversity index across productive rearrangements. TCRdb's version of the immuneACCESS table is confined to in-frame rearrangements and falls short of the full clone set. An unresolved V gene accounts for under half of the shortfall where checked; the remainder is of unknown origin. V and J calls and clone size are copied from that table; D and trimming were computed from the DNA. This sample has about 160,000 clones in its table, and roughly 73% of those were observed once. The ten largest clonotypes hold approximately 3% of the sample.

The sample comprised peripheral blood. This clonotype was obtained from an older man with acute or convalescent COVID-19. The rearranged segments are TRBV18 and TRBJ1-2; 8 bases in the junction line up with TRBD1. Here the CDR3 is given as CASSPPAVTGGYGYTF. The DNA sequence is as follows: TGTGCCAGCTCACCACCGGCGGTAACAGGGGGCTATGGCTACACCTTC.